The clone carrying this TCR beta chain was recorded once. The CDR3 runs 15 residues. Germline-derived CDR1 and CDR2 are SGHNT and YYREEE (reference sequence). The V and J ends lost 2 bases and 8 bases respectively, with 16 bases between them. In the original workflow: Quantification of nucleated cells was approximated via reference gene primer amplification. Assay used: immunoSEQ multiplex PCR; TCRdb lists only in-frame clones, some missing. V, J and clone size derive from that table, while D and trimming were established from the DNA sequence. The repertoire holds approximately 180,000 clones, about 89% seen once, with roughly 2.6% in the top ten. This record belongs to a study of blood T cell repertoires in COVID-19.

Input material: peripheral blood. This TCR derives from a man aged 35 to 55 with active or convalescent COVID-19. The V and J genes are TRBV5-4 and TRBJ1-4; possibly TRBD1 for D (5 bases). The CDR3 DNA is TGTGCCAGCAGCTTAAAGAATGGGGCGAGGGAAAAACTGTTTTTT. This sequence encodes CASSLKNGAREKLFF.